This T cell receptor (beta chain) comes out of a study of OX40 agonist ivuxolimab in advanced cancers. TCRdb keeps only in-frame clones here, not all; method: immunoSEQ multiplex PCR. The sample consists of fewer than 120,000 clones, over 85% of them appearing once. General study findings and limits: Relative to CD4+, CD8+ T cells held more expanded clones on average. Which antigen the expanded peripheral T cells recognized is unknown.

Notes on this clone: As yet, its antigen is unknown.

The germline V gene has CDR1 ENHRY and CDR2 SYGVKD. Losses at the gene ends were 1 base for V and 7 bases for J; bases not matched to a gene: 10. The CDR3 is 16 amino acids. This chain links TRBV10-3 with TRBJ2-3; 8 bases are a match to TRBD2. This sequence was found in an adult with an advanced solid tumor such as melanoma, head and neck, liver or kidney cancer. Here the sequenced sample was CD4+ or CD8+ T cells sorted from blood, taken in a trial of the OX40 agonist ivuxolimab. CDR3 protein: CAISELSSGSAYTQYF. For the CDR3, the DNA is TGTGCCATCAGTGAGTTGTCTAGCGGGTCCGCCTATACGCAGTATTTT.